Described below is a single T cell receptor (beta chain) sequence and its context. Its antigen is not known. All donors participated as healthy donors of bone marrow. The PCR had 60 Vbeta and 13 Jbeta primers. Sequencing was performed with immunoSEQ multiplex PCR; in TCRdb, only in-frame clones are kept and a portion is missing. The sample includes 100,000 to 150,000 clones, about 73% of them seen just once. CDR3 length: 13 amino acids. Trimming stripped 4 bases from V and 6 bases from J, with 10 bases between. Germline CDR1 reads MNHEY; CDR2 reads SMNVEV (reference sequence). This record belongs to a study of cytomegalovirus exposure and HLA in healthy donors. Notes on the study in general: Many donors shared some public TCRs, even though most TCR sequences were rare.

The sequenced sample was PBMCs. The clonotype comes from a woman in her thirties or forties in good health and CMV-seronegative. The chain links TRBV27 to TRBJ1-5; D call uncertain. Here the CDR3 DNA reads TGTGCCAGCAGTTGGGCAGGAGGTCAGCCCCAGCATTTT. Protein sequence: CASSWAGGQPQHF.